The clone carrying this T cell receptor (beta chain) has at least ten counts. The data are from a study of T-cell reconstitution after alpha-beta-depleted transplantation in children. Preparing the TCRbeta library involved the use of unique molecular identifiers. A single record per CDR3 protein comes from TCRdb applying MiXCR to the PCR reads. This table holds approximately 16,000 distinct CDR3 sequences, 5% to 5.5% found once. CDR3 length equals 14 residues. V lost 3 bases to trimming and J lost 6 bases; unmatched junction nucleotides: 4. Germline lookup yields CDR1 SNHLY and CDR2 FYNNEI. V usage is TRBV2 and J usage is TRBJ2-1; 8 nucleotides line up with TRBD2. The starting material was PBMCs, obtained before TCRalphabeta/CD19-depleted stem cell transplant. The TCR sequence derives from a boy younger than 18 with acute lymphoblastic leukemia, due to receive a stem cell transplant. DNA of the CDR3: TGTGCCAGCAGTGACTCCGGGGGGGCCAATGAGCAGTTCTTC. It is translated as CASSDSGGANEQFF.